The entry below describes one TCR beta chain. Germline values: CDR1 SEHNR, CDR2 FQNEAQ (reference sequence). This CDR3 is 14 amino acids long. V was cut by 5 bases and J by 5 bases, with 13 bases left in between. This entry belongs to a study of human T cells and chemical hapten exposure. As to time point: pre-sensitization, week 0. Treatment noted: therapeutic diphenylcyclopropenone sensitization with weekly scalp DPC. Each CDR3 protein is one row after TCRdb ran MiXCR on the RACE reads. The sample includes more than 55,000 distinct CDR3 sequences, over 9% of them seen just once. The rearrangement links TRBV7-9 to TRBJ1-5, with a possible D match to TRBD1 (6 bases). The sequence came from a middle-aged woman with alopecia areata. Some clones in this sample may be carry-over from other donors' samples. Sequences were derived from whole blood, sampled in connection with sensitization to the hapten diphenylcyclopropenone (DPC). The CDR3 loop reads CASSLQGPDQPQHF. The DNA of the CDR3 is TGTGCCAGCAGCCTACAGGGCCCCGATCAGCCCCAGCATTTT.